This is a list of T cell receptor beta chains from one sample in a study of vaccination effects on CD4 cells after COVID-19. What these receptors recognize is not known. The data were produced by immunoSEQ multiplex PCR, yet TCRdb's version contains in-frame clones alone and is incomplete. The sample carries some 25,000 clones, under 80% recorded once. The input for sequencing was CD4+ T cells from PBMCs cultured with HCoV-NL63 spike peptides, taken after COVID-19 vaccination. These receptors all stem from a human donor who received a COVID-19 vaccine. Both conserved end residues are part of each CDR3. The D gene is left open where the match is weak. Where a row states a size, it is once, few, many or the class of an expanded clone; other rows omit it.

abundance: NA
d_gene: TRBD1
j_gene: TRBJ2-7
v_gene: TRBV7-9
CDR3nt: TGTGCCAGCACCTCGGGACAGGGGCCCACGGAGCAGTACTTC
CDR3aa: CASTSGQGPTEQYF

abundance: NA
d_gene: NA
j_gene: TRBJ1-5
v_gene: TRBV10-3
CDR3nt: TGTGCCATCAGTGAAAGGAACGCGGGTAGCAATCAGCCCCAGCATTTT
CDR3aa: CAISERNAGSNQPQHF

abundance: NA
d_gene: NA
j_gene: TRBJ2-7
v_gene: TRBV20-1
CDR3nt: TGCAGTGCGCCCCAATACGAGCAGTACTTC
CDR3aa: CSAPQYEQYF

abundance: NA
d_gene: NA
j_gene: TRBJ1-2
v_gene: TRBV15
CDR3nt: TGTGCCACCAGCAGGGACACTAACTATGGCTACACCTTC
CDR3aa: CATSRDTNYGYTF

abundance: NA
d_gene: NA
j_gene: TRBJ1-1
v_gene: TRBV7-9
CDR3nt: TGTGCCAGCAGCTTAGGATCGACTGAAGCTTTCTTT
CDR3aa: CASSLGSTEAFF

abundance: NA
d_gene: NA
j_gene: TRBJ1-2
v_gene: TRBV5-6
CDR3nt: TGTGCCAGCAGCTTGTCGGGTAACTATGGCTACACCTTC
CDR3aa: CASSLSGNYGYTF

abundance: NA
d_gene: NA
j_gene: TRBJ1-5
v_gene: TRBV5-5
CDR3nt: TGTGCCAGCAGCTTGGCTTTGGGTGGGGACAATCAGCCCCAGCATTTT
CDR3aa: CASSLALGGDNQPQHF

abundance: NA
d_gene: NA
j_gene: TRBJ2-2
v_gene: TRBV30
CDR3nt: TGTGCCTGGAAGGGATGGCGGGACACCGGGGAGCTGTTTTTT
CDR3aa: CAWKGWRDTGELFF

abundance: NA
d_gene: NA
j_gene: TRBJ1-6
v_gene: TRBV9
CDR3nt: TGTGCCAGCAGCAGGAGGAGCTCCTATAATTCACCCCTCCACTTT
CDR3aa: CASSRRSSYNSPLHF

abundance: few
d_gene: TRBD2
j_gene: TRBJ2-1
v_gene: TRBV30
CDR3nt: TGTGCCGGATCCGGGACTAGCGGGTCGGGGTATAATGAGCAGTTCTTC
CDR3aa: CAGSGTSGSGYNEQFF

abundance: NA
d_gene: TRBD1
j_gene: TRBJ2-7
v_gene: TRBV28
CDR3nt: TGTGCCAGCAGTTCCGGACAGGGCGGCGAGCAGTACTTC
CDR3aa: CASSSGQGGEQYF

abundance: NA
d_gene: NA
j_gene: TRBJ1-6
v_gene: TRBV6-6
CDR3nt: TGTGCCAGCAGTCTCTACCGGACCACGAGCTCCTATAATTCACCCCTCCACTTT
CDR3aa: CASSLYRTTSSYNSPLHF

abundance: NA
d_gene: NA
j_gene: TRBJ2-1
v_gene: TRBV7-8
CDR3nt: TGTGCCAGCAGCCTCCGGGGGTCCTCAGGGAATGAGCAGTTCTTC
CDR3aa: CASSLRGSSGNEQFF

abundance: NA
d_gene: NA
j_gene: TRBJ1-1
v_gene: TRBV7-8
CDR3nt: TGTGCCAGCAGCCCATTAAGGTGGGGAGTCACTGAAGCTTTCTTT
CDR3aa: CASSPLRWGVTEAFF

abundance: medium-sized
d_gene: NA
j_gene: TRBJ1-2
v_gene: TRBV30
CDR3nt: TGTGCCTGGAGTCAGGGGCCGAGGGGCTACACCTTC
CDR3aa: CAWSQGPRGYTF

abundance: NA
d_gene: NA
j_gene: TRBJ1-1
v_gene: TRBV24-1
CDR3nt: TGTGCCACCAGTGACCCGGGGGCCATCTTACCTGAAGCTTTCTTT
CDR3aa: CATSDPGAILPEAFF

abundance: few
d_gene: NA
j_gene: TRBJ1-3
v_gene: TRBV10-3
CDR3nt: TGTGCCATCAGTGAGTCGTTGGACAGCTCTGGAAACACCATATATTTT
CDR3aa: CAISESLDSSGNTIYF

abundance: few
d_gene: NA
j_gene: TRBJ2-7
v_gene: TRBV6-1
CDR3nt: TGTGCCAGCAGCCCAAGGTCGGAGCAGTACTTC
CDR3aa: CASSPRSEQYF

abundance: NA
d_gene: TRBD1
j_gene: TRBJ1-3
v_gene: TRBV7-2
CDR3nt: TGTGCCAGCAGCTTGGGTGGGACAGATGCCGCCTTCTCTGGAAACACCATATATTTT
CDR3aa: CASSLGGTDAAFSGNTIYF

abundance: NA
d_gene: NA
j_gene: TRBJ1-4
v_gene: TRBV18
CDR3nt: TGTGCCAGCTCACCAGACAAGAATAATGAAAAACTGTTTTTT
CDR3aa: CASSPDKNNEKLFF

abundance: few
d_gene: NA
j_gene: TRBJ2-1
v_gene: TRBV7-3
CDR3nt: TGTGCCAGCAGCTTAGAACAGGGATTCTTAAATGAGCAGTTCTTC
CDR3aa: CASSLEQGFLNEQFF

abundance: NA
d_gene: TRBD1
j_gene: TRBJ1-2
v_gene: TRBV5-6
CDR3nt: TGTGCCAGCAGCGAGGACAGGGGGCGAGTGGGCTACACCTTC
CDR3aa: CASSEDRGRVGYTF

abundance: NA
d_gene: TRBD2
j_gene: TRBJ2-1
v_gene: TRBV19
CDR3nt: TGTGCCAGTAGTACATATACAGGGCGGGGGGTCTACAATGAGCAGTTCTTC
CDR3aa: CASSTYTGRGVYNEQFF

abundance: once
d_gene: TRBD1
j_gene: TRBJ2-7
v_gene: TRBV4-1
CDR3nt: TGCGCCAGCAGCCAAGGGACAGGGTCGGGAGCCGGAGCCTACGAGCAGTACTTC
CDR3aa: CASSQGTGSGAGAYEQYF

abundance: NA
d_gene: NA
j_gene: TRBJ1-2
v_gene: TRBV2
CDR3nt: TGTGCCAGCAGTGACACTAACTATGGCTACACCTTC
CDR3aa: CASSDTNYGYTF

abundance: once
d_gene: NA
j_gene: TRBJ1-5
v_gene: TRBV28
CDR3nt: TGTGCCAGCAGCTTTCGGCAGCCCCAGCATTTT
CDR3aa: CASSFRQPQHF

abundance: NA
d_gene: TRBD1
j_gene: TRBJ2-7
v_gene: TRBV28
CDR3nt: TGTGCCAGCAGCCTCTCGGGACAGGGCTCCTACGAGCAGTACTTC
CDR3aa: CASSLSGQGSYEQYF

abundance: NA
d_gene: NA
j_gene: TRBJ2-7
v_gene: TRBV19
CDR3nt: TGTGCCAGTAGTAAGGCCCCCTCCTACGAGCAGTACTTC
CDR3aa: CASSKAPSYEQYF

abundance: NA
d_gene: NA
j_gene: TRBJ1-2
v_gene: TRBV28
CDR3nt: TGTGCCAGCAGGATCGCGGGGGGCGTCTATGGCTACACCTTC
CDR3aa: CASRIAGGVYGYTF

abundance: few
d_gene: NA
j_gene: TRBJ1-5
v_gene: TRBV30
CDR3nt: TGTGCCTGGAGTAGATGGAAAGGGGGGGAAAATCAGCCCCAGCATTTT
CDR3aa: CAWSRWKGGENQPQHF

abundance: NA
d_gene: TRBD1
j_gene: TRBJ1-5
v_gene: TRBV6-2/TRBV6-3
CDR3nt: TGTGCCAGCAGTTACCGTGGGACAGGAGCTCAGCCCCAGCATTTT
CDR3aa: CASSYRGTGAQPQHF

abundance: NA
d_gene: TRBD1
j_gene: TRBJ1-6
v_gene: TRBV7-2
CDR3nt: TGTGCCAGCAGAAAAGACAGGGATAATTCACCCCTCCACTTT
CDR3aa: CASRKDRDNSPLHF

abundance: NA
d_gene: NA
j_gene: TRBJ2-5
v_gene: TRBV7-2
CDR3nt: TGTGCCAGCAGCTTAAAACAATTTGGGCAAGAGACCCAGTACTTC
CDR3aa: CASSLKQFGQETQYF

abundance: NA
d_gene: NA
j_gene: TRBJ2-7
v_gene: TRBV24-1
CDR3nt: TGTGCCACCAGTGACCCCGGTCCTAGCGTCACCCGCTACGAGCAGTACTTC
CDR3aa: CATSDPGPSVTRYEQYF

abundance: NA
d_gene: NA
j_gene: TRBJ1-1
v_gene: TRBV11-1
CDR3nt: TGTGCCAGCAGCTCGACAGAGAACACTGAAGCTTTCTTT
CDR3aa: CASSSTENTEAFF

abundance: NA
d_gene: NA
j_gene: TRBJ2-7
v_gene: TRBV3-1/TRBV3-2
CDR3nt: TGTGCCAGCAGCCAAATCGAGACAATCTACGAGCAGTACTTC
CDR3aa: CASSQIETIYEQYF

abundance: once
d_gene: NA
j_gene: TRBJ1-3
v_gene: TRBV3-1/TRBV3-2
CDR3nt: TGTGCCAGCAGCCAAGTGGGGGGGTGGTTCTCTGGAAACACCATATATTTT
CDR3aa: CASSQVGGWFSGNTIYF

abundance: once
d_gene: NA
j_gene: TRBJ1-1
v_gene: TRBV6-5
CDR3nt: TGTGCCAGCAGTTATAGCGCAGGGATCATGAACACTGAAGCTTTCTTT
CDR3aa: CASSYSAGIMNTEAFF

abundance: NA
d_gene: NA
j_gene: TRBJ2-5
v_gene: TRBV3-1/TRBV3-2
CDR3nt: TGTGCCAGCAGCCCCCGGGCCTTTGAGACCCAGTACTTC
CDR3aa: CASSPRAFETQYF

abundance: NA
d_gene: NA
j_gene: TRBJ1-1
v_gene: TRBV6-2/TRBV6-3
CDR3nt: TGTGCCAGCAGTTATATTTCGAACACTGAAGCTTTCTTT
CDR3aa: CASSYISNTEAFF

abundance: NA
d_gene: NA
j_gene: TRBJ1-2
v_gene: TRBV30
CDR3nt: TGTGCCTGGAGTCCTAACTATGGCTACACCTTC
CDR3aa: CAWSPNYGYTF

abundance: NA
d_gene: NA
j_gene: TRBJ1-1
v_gene: TRBV6-5
CDR3nt: TGTGCCAGCAGGATTGAACCTCAGGAGTTCACTGAAGCTTTCTTT
CDR3aa: CASRIEPQEFTEAFF

abundance: NA
d_gene: TRBD1
j_gene: TRBJ2-1
v_gene: TRBV28
CDR3nt: TGTGCCAGCAGACCGACCGGGACAGGGCCCCTCCTAGGGCAGTTCTTC
CDR3aa: CASRPTGTGPLLGQFF

abundance: NA
d_gene: TRBD1
j_gene: TRBJ2-7
v_gene: TRBV14
CDR3nt: TGTGCCAGCAGCCAAGTGAGGGGGCTTGGGAACGAGCAGTACTTC
CDR3aa: CASSQVRGLGNEQYF

abundance: once
d_gene: NA
j_gene: TRBJ1-1
v_gene: TRBV12-2
CDR3nt: TGTGCAAGTCGCCAACAGGGAATCCCTGAAGCTTTCTTT
CDR3aa: CASRQQGIPEAFF

abundance: NA
d_gene: NA
j_gene: TRBJ2-3
v_gene: TRBV6-1
CDR3nt: TGTGCCAGCAGTGAAGCGCGTGGTCGGACTAGCACAGATACGCAGTATTTT
CDR3aa: CASSEARGRTSTDTQYF

abundance: NA
d_gene: NA
j_gene: TRBJ1-1
v_gene: TRBV28
CDR3nt: TGTGCCAGCAGTCCCGGACATCTGAACACTGAAGCTTTCTTT
CDR3aa: CASSPGHLNTEAFF

abundance: NA
d_gene: NA
j_gene: TRBJ1-1
v_gene: TRBV4-2
CDR3nt: TGTGCCAGCAGCCAAGAAGGGACCTTGAACACTGAAGCTTTCTTT
CDR3aa: CASSQEGTLNTEAFF

abundance: NA
d_gene: NA
j_gene: TRBJ1-4
v_gene: TRBV27
CDR3nt: TGTGCCAGCAGTTTATCCCACAGGCGTAATGAAAAACTGTTTTTT
CDR3aa: CASSLSHRRNEKLFF

abundance: NA
d_gene: NA
j_gene: TRBJ1-3
v_gene: TRBV5-1
CDR3nt: TGCGCCAGCAGCTTATCCGGGACAAGGTCGGGAAACACCATATATTTT
CDR3aa: CASSLSGTRSGNTIYF